This TCR beta chain was identified during a study of immune evolution from preneoplasia to lung adenocarcinoma. CDR1 and CDR2 from the germline V gene are SNHLY and FYNNEI. V was clipped by 6 bases and J by 4 bases, with 24 bases between them. This CDR3 is 17 amino acids long. Libraries were prepared by immunoSEQ multiplex PCR; TCRdb keeps only in-frame clonotypes and omits some of them. In the table there are around 14,000 clones, roughly 78% of which are singletons. The clonotype was recovered from a person aged 65-85 years with lung adenocarcinoma. This chain connects TRBV2 to TRBJ1-1; D possibly corresponds to TRBD1 (5 bases). Sequenced: FFPE minimally invasive lung adenocarcinoma tissue. The CDR3 coding sequence is TGTGCCAGCAGATGGAGTGGGGCCAACAAAGGTAGCACTGAAGCTTTCTTT. Translated, it gives CASRWSGANKGSTEAFF.